Following are 26 T cell receptor beta chains from one sample sequenced in a study of CD8 T cells in Susac syndrome. Reverse transcription of roughly 0.5 to 1 ug RNA was carried out with random hexamers. MiXCR was run by TCRdb on the immunoSEQ multiplex PCR reads, yielding one entry per CDR3 protein. The table has 73,000 or so distinct CDR3 sequences, less than 95% seen once. The specimen was CD8+ T cells from PBMCs. The receptors shown here come from a human donor with multiple sclerosis.

J is TRBJ1-1 and V is TRBV9; 7 bases are a match to TRBD1. This CDR3 has 15 residues. Germline CDR1 is SGDLS and CDR2 is YYNGEE. After removal of 3 bases from V and 4 bases from J, the junction contained 9 bases not matched to a gene. DNA of the CDR3: TGTGCCAGCAGCGCCCGACAGGGAGGCGTCACTGAAGCTTTCTTT. Translation gives CASSARQGGVTEAFF.

The rearrangement joins TRBV7-3 to TRBJ2-5; D perhaps matches TRBD2 (7 bases). Germline CDR1 SGHTA, CDR2 FQGTGA. The V gene lost 5 bases and the J gene lost 2 bases, with 18 bases spanning the gap. The length of the CDR3 is 16 residues. The CDR3: CASSPRGGWLQETQYF. The CDR3 coding sequence is TGTGCCAGCAGCCCAAGGGGGGGCTGGTTGCAAGAGACCCAGTACTTC.

This chain uses TRBV7-6 with TRBJ1-1; 7 positions match TRBD1. The CDR3 sequence is 15 residues long. Germline trimming cut 5 bases from V and 1 base from J; bases unmatched to any gene: 7. Germline loops: CDR1 SGHVS, CDR2 FNYEAQ. CDR3 amino acids: CASSALRGENTEAFF. The DNA of the CDR3 is TGTGCCAGCAGCGCCCTCAGGGGGGAGAACACTGAAGCTTTCTTT.

The CDR3 coding sequence is TGTGCCAGCAGTGAGTCTGGCTACGAGCAGTACTTC. Its translation: CASSESGYEQYF. This chain links TRBV6-1 with TRBJ2-7; D call uncertain. The CDR3 totals 12 residues. Germline-derived CDR1 and CDR2 are MNHNS and SASEGT. V was clipped by 3 bases and J by 3 bases, with 6 bases between them.

The CDR3: CASSPSTGEQYF. The CDR3 coding sequence is TGCGCCAGCAGCCCCTCAACTGGGGAGCAGTACTTC. The chain recombines TRBV4-3 with TRBJ2-7, with D unclear. Germline CDR1 and CDR2: LGHNA and YSLEER. This CDR3 has 12 residues. The V end was cut by 4 bases, the J end by 7 bases, with 11 bases between.

The chain couples TRBV28 to TRBJ2-7; D not certain. The V end was cut by 7 bases, the J end by 2 bases, with 9 bases between. This CDR3 is 12 amino acids long. Germline CDR1 reads MDHEN; CDR2 reads SYDVKM. The DNA of the CDR3 is TGTGCCAGCAATACGGACCCCTACGAGCAGTACTTC. This translates into CASNTDPYEQYF.

This chain connects TRBV20-1 to TRBJ2-2; the match to TRBD2 covers 9 bases. V lost 5 bases, J lost 6 bases, and 7 bases stayed unmatched. Germline V CDR1 and CDR2: DFQATT, SNEGSKA (reference sequence). The CDR3 runs to 14 residues. The DNA for the CDR3 is TGCAGTGCTTTTAGCGGGAGAAACGCCGGGGAGCTGTTTTTT. As protein: CSAFSGRNAGELFF.

The CDR3 sequence is CASSQSIAGAPQGDTQYF. The DNA of the CDR3 is TGTGCCAGCAGCCAATCTATAGCGGGGGCCCCTCAGGGAGATACGCAGTATTTT. The rearrangement joins TRBV3-1 to TRBJ2-3, with TRBD2 identical over 9 bases. Losses at the gene ends were 2 bases for V and 5 bases for J; bases not matched to a gene: 14. The CDR3 spans 18 residues. The germline CDR1 and CDR2 sequences are LGHDT and YNNKEL (reference sequence).

This chain links TRBV9 with TRBJ2-5; TRBD1 matches at 9 bases. Germline V CDR1 and CDR2: SGDLS, YYNGEE. The CDR3 contains 16 residues. Trimming took 3 bases from V and 2 from J; bases not matched to a gene: 8. For the CDR3, the DNA is TGTGCCAGCAGCGCCCGGACAGGGGAGCAGCAAGAGACCCAGTACTTC. Protein: CASSARTGEQQETQYF. The complete variable domain, with remaining parts taken from reference TRBV9 and TRBJ2-5, reads DSGVTQTPKHLITATGQRVTLRCSPRSGDLSVYWYQQSLDQGLQFLIQYYNGEERAKGNILERFSAQQFPDLHSELNLSSLELGDSALYFCASSARTGEQQETQYFGPGTRLLVL.

CDR3 amino acids: CAGFWGGGYTF. DNA for the CDR3: TGTGCCGGATTCTGGGGGGGTGGCTACACCTTC. The chain combines TRBV30 with TRBJ1-2; D might be TRBD1 (5 bases). The CDR3 totals 11 residues. The V end was cut by 8 bases, the J end by 7 bases, with 14 bases between. Germline values: CDR1 GTSNPN, CDR2 SVGIG (reference sequence).

The chain couples TRBV29-1 to TRBJ2-4; maybe TRBD1 (6 bases). Trimming pared 3 bases from V and 7 bases from J, leaving 16 bases between. The CDR3 loop spans 14 amino acids. The V gene's germline CDR1 is SQVTM and CDR2 ANQGSEA. CDR3 amino acids: CSVEGAGSGNIQYF. The CDR3, as DNA: TGCAGCGTTGAGGGGGCAGGATCAGGGAACATTCAGTACTTC.

This rearrangement joins TRBV4-1 to TRBJ2-3; D is uncertain. CDR1 and CDR2 from the germline V gene are MGHRA and YSYEKL. The CDR3 runs 15 residues. Trimming left V 1 base short and J 4 bases short, with 12 bases between. CDR3 nucleotide sequence: TGCGCCAGCAGCCAAGTTAAAAGAGGCGCAGATACGCAGTATTTT. Translating gives CASSQVKRGADTQYF.

The chain couples TRBV10-1 to TRBJ2-5; D gene unclear. Trimming pared 3 bases from V and 3 bases from J, leaving 5 bases between. The CDR3 length is 12 residues. CDR1 and CDR2 from the germline V gene are WNHNN and SYGVQD (reference sequence). CDR3 nucleotide sequence: TGCGCCAGCAGTGATAGTAAAGAGACCCAGTACTTC. Amino acids: CASSDSKETQYF.

CDR3 sequence: CASSYSTPPHEQFF. Written as DNA, the CDR3 is TGTGCCAGCAGTTACTCGACCCCGCCGCATGAGCAGTTCTTC. The chain recombines TRBV6-5 with TRBJ2-1; no firm D call. This CDR3 comprises 14 residues. The ends were cut back, 0 bases at V and 8 bases at J, with 11 bases in the middle. In germline, CDR1 is MNHEY, CDR2 SVGAGI.

This clonotype showed up just once. This chain connects TRBV12-3 or TRBV12-4 to TRBJ1-1; a possible D gene is TRBD1 (5 bases). Trimming left V 4 bases short and J 5 bases short, with 11 bases between. This CDR3 contains 13 residues. The CDR3 coding sequence is TGTGCCAGCAGTTCAGGGAGCCGGACTGAAGCTTTCTTT. Its protein is CASSSGSRTEAFF.

The J gene is TRBJ1-1, the V gene TRBV27; TRBD1 might be the D (6 bases). V shed 2 bases and J shed 1 base, with 8 bases lying between them. The germline CDR1 and CDR2 sequences are MNHEY and SMNVEV (reference sequence). The CDR3 spans 14 residues. CDR3 region: CASSLTGQNTEAFF. The CDR3 bases are TGTGCCAGCAGTTTAACAGGGCAGAACACTGAAGCTTTCTTT.

The rearrangement links TRBV7-9 to TRBJ2-7; D remains unclear. V was pared by 6 bases and J by 3 bases, with 9 bases between. CDR3 length: 12 residues. Germline loops: CDR1 SEHNR, CDR2 FQNEAQ (reference sequence). Here the CDR3 DNA reads TGTGCCAGCAGTGATTCACACTACGAGCAGTACTTC. Encoded protein: CASSDSHYEQYF.

The V call is TRBV29-1, the J call TRBJ1-5; D may be TRBD1 (5 bases). Germline lookup yields CDR1 SQVTM and CDR2 ANQGSEA. The CDR3 loop spans 14 amino acids. Trimming shortened V by 4 bases and J by 0 bases, and 10 bases separated the two germline ends. CDR3: CSVGVGDSNQPQHF. The DNA for the CDR3 is TGCAGCGTTGGGGTAGGGGATAGCAATCAGCCCCAGCATTTT.

The genes are TRBV20-1 and TRBJ2-6; perhaps TRBD1 as D (5 bases). Trimming removed 1 base from V and 0 bases from J, with 7 bases in between. The CDR3 consists of 15 residues. Per the germline V gene, CDR1 is DFQATT and CDR2 is SNEGSKA (reference sequence). The CDR3 reads CSARGTHSGANVLTF. The CDR3 DNA reads TGCAGTGCTAGAGGGACACACTCTGGGGCCAACGTCCTGACTTTC.

This clonotype was detected only a few times. CDR3 DNA: TGTGCCAGCAGCTTAGCCGGCGTATCCTACGAGCAGTACTTC. Residues: CASSLAGVSYEQYF. The chain is built from TRBV13 and TRBJ2-7, with unresolved D. CDR3 length equals 14 residues. Trimming took off 1 base at V and 1 base at J, with 8 bases between the two ends. Germline lookup yields CDR1 PRHDT and CDR2 FYEKMQ (reference sequence).

The rearrangement uses TRBV10-3 and TRBJ2-7; 8 bases line up with TRBD1. J was trimmed by 3 bases and V by 3 bases; bases with no gene match: 4. Per germline, CDR1 ENHRY and CDR2 SYGVKD. This CDR3 is built from 14 residues. Here the CDR3 reads CAISDLGQGYEQYF. CDR3 nucleotide sequence: TGTGCCATCAGTGATCTAGGACAGGGCTACGAGCAGTACTTC.

V is TRBV29-1 and J is TRBJ1-1; D ambiguous. Trimming took off 6 bases at V and 0 bases at J, with 8 bases between the two ends. Germline lookup yields CDR1 SQVTM and CDR2 ANQGSEA. This CDR3 is 12 amino acids long. The CDR3, as DNA: TGCAGCGTCGTCCCGATGAACACTGAAGCTTTCTTT. Residues: CSVVPMNTEAFF. Combining the CDR3 with reference TRBV29-1 and TRBJ1-1 gives the whole variable domain SAVISQKPSRDICQRGTSLTIQCQVDSQVTMMFWYRQQPGQSLTLIATANQGSEATYESGFVIDKFPISRPNLTFSTLTVSNMSPEDSSIYLCSVVPMNTEAFFGQGTRLTVV.

This sequence joins TRBV5-6 and TRBJ1-6; no clear D. V was trimmed by 4 bases and J by 9 bases, leaving 17 bases between them. Germline CDR1 reads SGHDT; CDR2 reads YYEEEE. This CDR3 is built from 15 residues. CDR3 region: CASSHHTEWVSPLHF. For the CDR3, the DNA is TGTGCCAGCAGCCACCATACAGAGTGGGTTTCACCCCTCCACTTT.

This sequence joins TRBV29-1 and TRBJ2-7; 12 bases are a match to TRBD2. The CDR3 covers 15 residues. CDR1 and CDR2 (germline): SQVTM, ANQGSEA. V lost 7 bases to trimming and J lost 0 bases; unmatched junction nucleotides: 7. CDR3 amino acids: CSALGLAGSSYEQYF. The CDR3 DNA sequence: TGCAGCGCCCTTGGACTAGCGGGAAGCTCCTACGAGCAGTACTTC.

Written as DNA, the CDR3 is TGCGCCAGCTCCGGGACAGCGAACACTGAAGCTTTCTTT. Its translation is CASSGTANTEAFF. The chain employs TRBV5-1 and TRBJ1-1; 7 nucleotides agree with TRBD1. The CDR3 has 13 residues. V shed 7 bases and J 1 base; nucleotides not matched to a gene: 4. The germline V gene encodes CDR1 SGHRS and CDR2 YFSETQ.

This clonotype is a singleton in its sample. The J gene is TRBJ1-5, the V gene TRBV12-3 or TRBV12-4; D gene ambiguous. V lost 8 bases to trimming and J lost 1 base, with 9 bases between them. The CDR3 is 13 residues long. The CDR3 sequence: CASSPESNQPQHF. In nucleotides, the CDR3 is TGTGCCAGCTCTCCTGAGAGCAATCAGCCCCAGCATTTT.